A single sample gave rise to the 20 T cell receptor beta chains below, sequenced in a study of blood T cell repertoires in COVID-19. Profiled with immunoSEQ multiplex PCR; TCRdb holds only in-frame clones, not every one. The sample has a few hundred thousand clones, roughly 80% seen once. The sample taken for sequencing was peripheral blood. These receptors were taken from a woman aged 45 to 65 with active or convalescent COVID-19.

The chain links TRBV11-2 to TRBJ2-5; 15 bases align to TRBD2. CDR1 is SGHAT and CDR2 is FQNNGV in the germline V gene. J was trimmed by 0 bases and V by 3 bases; bases with no gene match: 2. The CDR3 sequence is 17 residues long. Here the CDR3 reads CASSFGLAGGYQETQYF. As DNA, the CDR3 is TGTGCCAGCAGCTTCGGACTAGCGGGAGGGTACCAAGAGACCCAGTACTTC.

This chain joins TRBV12-5 and TRBJ1-5; TRBD1 aligns across 9 bases. With 6 bases clipped from V and 1 base from J, the junction kept 4 bases outside the gene matches. CDR1 is LGHNT and CDR2 is FRNRAP in the germline V gene. The CDR3 contains 15 residues. The CDR3 bases are TGTGCTAGTGGCATAGGACAGGGGAGCAATCAGCCCCAGCATTTT. Its protein product is CASGIGQGSNQPQHF. Complete variable domain (other parts from reference TRBV12-5 and TRBJ1-5): DARVTQTPRHKVTEMGQEVTMRCQPILGHNTVFWYRQTMMQGLELLAYFRNRAPLDDSGMPKDRFSAEMPDATLATLKIQPSEPRDSAVYFCASGIGQGSNQPQHFGDGTRLSIL.

With regard to this clone: This same CDR3 is encoded by further DNA sequences in the sample. The V call is TRBV2, the J call TRBJ1-2, with a possible D match to TRBD1 (5 bases). The CDR3 has 14 amino acids. V lost 4 bases, J lost 5 bases, and 14 bases lay in between. CDR1 and CDR2 from the germline V gene are SNHLY and FYNNEI. The CDR3 region is CASSGLTEDYGYTF. CDR3 sequence (DNA): TGTGCCAGCAGTGGACTGACAGAAGATTATGGCTACACCTTC.

This clone was observed a few times. The chain employs TRBV2 and TRBJ1-3; D is uncertain. Trimming shortened V by 6 bases and J by 4 bases, and 16 bases separated the two germline ends. Germline lookup yields CDR1 SNHLY and CDR2 FYNNEI. The CDR3 length is 15 residues. CDR3 bases: TGTGCCAGCAGGCCGGAGGCGGCTTTAGGAAACACCATATATTTT. It is translated as CASRPEAALGNTIYF.

In its sample, this clone was seen once. The genes are TRBV4-1 and TRBJ1-5; D is possibly TRBD1 (6 bases). Germline values: CDR1 MGHRA, CDR2 YSYEKL. V was shortened by 4 bases and J by 1 base, with 14 bases between the two germline ends. The CDR3 runs 16 residues. CDR3 region: CASSPPGDRSNQPQHF. The CDR3 nucleotides read TGCGCCAGCAGCCCACCGGGCGACAGGAGCAATCAGCCCCAGCATTTT.

The rearrangement joins TRBV7-9 to TRBJ1-3; 9 bases match TRBD1. CDR1 and CDR2 from the germline V gene are SEHNR and FQNEAQ (reference sequence). V lost 1 base to trimming and J lost 4 bases; unmatched junction nucleotides: 5. This CDR3 has 16 amino acids. The CDR3 DNA reads as TGTGCCAGCAGCTTAGATACCGGGACAGGGGGAAACACCATATATTTT. This translates into CASSLDTGTGGNTIYF. The full variable domain, in which reference TRBV7-9 and TRBJ1-3 provide the parts outside the CDR3, is DTGVSQNPRHKITKRGQNVTFRCDPISEHNRLYWYRQTLGQGPEFLTYFQNEAQLEKSRLLSDRFSAERPKGSFSTLEIQRTEQGDSAMYLCASSLDTGTGGNTIYFGEGSWLTVV.

This chain joins TRBV5-1 and TRBJ2-3, with 13 bases identical to TRBD2. The V gene end was trimmed by 3 bases and the J gene end by 6 bases; junction bases not matched to a gene: 4. Germline CDR1 and CDR2: SGHRS and YFSETQ. The CDR3 totals 15 residues. CDR3 DNA: TGCGCCAGCAGCTCCTGGACTAGCGGGAGTGATACGCAGTATTTT. Translation: CASSSWTSGSDTQYF.

This clone was observed a single time. V gene TRBV5-8 combines with J gene TRBJ1-1; 7 bases line up with TRBD1. This CDR3 is built from 15 residues. Germline V gene lookup returns CDR1 SGHTS and CDR2 YDEGEE. The trim removed 4 bases at V and 3 bases at J, leaving 9 bases unmatched. The DNA for the CDR3 is TGTGCCAGCAGCCCGTACCAGGGGGGTGACACTGAAGCTTTCTTT. Translating it yields CASSPYQGGDTEAFF.

CDR3 sequence: CASSPGTGPYEQYF. The CDR3 nucleotides read TGTGCCAGCAGCCCAGGGACAGGGCCCTACGAGCAGTACTTC. This chain links TRBV7-8 with TRBJ2-7; 9 nucleotides line up with TRBD1. CDR3 length: 14 amino acids. Germline lookup yields CDR1 SGHVS and CDR2 FQNEAQ. Germline trimming cut 5 bases from V and 2 bases from J; bases unmatched to any gene: 4.

Here the CDR3 reads CATSASDRAYNEQFF. The CDR3 bases are TGTGCCACCAGTGCCTCGGACAGGGCCTACAATGAGCAGTTCTTC. J is TRBJ2-1 and V is TRBV24-1; 8 bases align to TRBD1. Losses at the gene ends were 5 bases for V and 2 bases for J; bases not matched to a gene: 4. This CDR3 contains 15 residues. Per germline, CDR1 KGHDR and CDR2 SFDVKD.

This clone was observed once. The V gene is TRBV30, the J gene TRBJ1-2; 9 bases match TRBD1. The CDR3 has 14 amino acids. Germline values: CDR1 GTSNPN, CDR2 SVGIG (reference sequence). The V gene end was trimmed by 0 bases and the J gene end by 8 bases; junction bases not matched to a gene: 7. The CDR3: CAWSVLRTGEGYTF. Written as DNA, the CDR3 is TGTGCCTGGAGTGTCCTCCGGACAGGGGAAGGCTACACCTTC.

The V gene is TRBV20-1, the J gene TRBJ2-3, with D hard to call. This CDR3 spans 13 amino acids. Germline V gene lookup returns CDR1 DFQATT and CDR2 SNEGSKA (reference sequence). The V end was cut by 3 bases, the J end by 1 base, with 8 bases between. The CDR3 coding sequence is TGCAGTGCTAGTCGCAGCGGCACAGATACGCAGTATTTT. It is translated as CSASRSGTDTQYF.

CDR3 nucleotides: TGTGCCAGCAGCTTTTGGCGGGAGGGCGGCACCGGGGAGCTGTTTTTT. Protein: CASSFWREGGTGELFF. This sequence joins TRBV5-4 and TRBJ2-2, with TRBD2 identical over 9 bases. The CDR3 consists of 16 residues. The V gene's germline CDR1 is SGHNT and CDR2 YYREEE (reference sequence). The trim removed 2 bases at V and 4 bases at J, leaving 6 bases unmatched.

J is TRBJ1-2 and V is TRBV28, with a weak D call TRBD1 (6 bases). CDR1 is MDHEN, CDR2 SYDVKM, per germline. This CDR3 region has 15 residues. V lost 3 bases, J lost 0 bases, and 11 bases lay in between. As DNA, the CDR3 is TGTGCCAGCAGTTTCCCGGGGGGGCCTAACTATGGCTACACCTTC. Translating gives CASSFPGGPNYGYTF.

The chain recombines TRBV12-3 or TRBV12-4 with TRBJ1-1; D uncertain. The V and J ends lost 3 bases and 8 bases respectively, with 7 bases between them. The CDR3 runs to 11 residues. The CDR3 DNA follows: TGTGCCAGCAGTTTCGGAGTAGAAGCTTTCTTT. As protein: CASSFGVEAFF.

The genes are TRBV19 and TRBJ1-6, with D perhaps matching TRBD1 (5 bases). The V and J ends lost 6 bases and 7 bases respectively, with 19 bases between them. CDR3 size: 16 residues. Germline V lookup: CDR1 LNHDA, CDR2 SQIVND (reference sequence). CDR3 in amino acids: CASRSTGVALNSPLHF. In DNA, the CDR3 is TGTGCCAGTAGATCGACGGGGGTTGCTTTGAATTCACCCCTCCACTTT.

The count of this clone is one. The J gene is TRBJ2-3, the V gene TRBV19; 10 bases are shared with TRBD1. Germline assignment: CDR1 LNHDA and CDR2 SQIVND (reference sequence). The CDR3 loop spans 15 amino acids. The V gene end was trimmed by 5 bases and the J gene end by 5 bases; junction bases not matched to a gene: 7. This CDR3 reads CASSPRQGARDTQYF. CDR3 DNA: TGTGCCAGTAGTCCGCGACAGGGGGCAAGAGATACGCAGTATTTT.

This clone was seen more than once but under ten times. This chain links TRBV6-5 with TRBJ2-7; TRBD1 agrees at 9 bases. Trimming removed 2 bases from V and 2 bases from J; junction bases left unmatched: 1. This CDR3 has 14 residues. Germline loops: CDR1 MNHEY, CDR2 SVGAGI. The CDR3 protein is CASSYGTGTYEQYF. For the CDR3, the DNA is TGTGCCAGCAGTTACGGGACAGGGACCTACGAGCAGTACTTC.

The chain is built from TRBV2 and TRBJ1-1; possibly TRBD1 for D (5 bases). This CDR3 region has 14 residues. Per germline, CDR1 SNHLY and CDR2 FYNNEI. V dropped 2 bases and J dropped 4 bases, with 11 bases sitting between them. The CDR3 is CASSELGGGTEAFF. CDR3 DNA sequence: TGTGCCAGCAGTGAATTGGGGGGAGGCACTGAAGCTTTCTTT.

The V call is TRBV27, the J call TRBJ1-1; D remains ambiguous. Trimming took 2 bases from V and 6 from J, leaving 13 bases between them. Germline lookup yields CDR1 MNHEY and CDR2 SMNVEV (reference sequence). The length of the CDR3 is 14 residues. The CDR3 protein is CASSLGGPPAEAFF. Written as DNA, the CDR3 is TGTGCCAGCAGTTTAGGAGGGCCGCCAGCTGAAGCTTTCTTT.